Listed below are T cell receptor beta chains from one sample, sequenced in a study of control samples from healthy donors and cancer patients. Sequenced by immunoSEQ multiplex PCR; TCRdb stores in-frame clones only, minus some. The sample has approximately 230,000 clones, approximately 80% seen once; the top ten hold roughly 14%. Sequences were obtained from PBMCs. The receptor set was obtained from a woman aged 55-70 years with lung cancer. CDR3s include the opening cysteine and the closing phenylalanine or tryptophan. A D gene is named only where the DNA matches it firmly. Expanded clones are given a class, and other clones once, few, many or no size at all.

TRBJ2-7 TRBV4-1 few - TGCGCCAGCAGCCAAAACTCCCTGGTAGGGGCTCTGTCTCTCGAGCAGTACTTC CASSQNSLVGALSLEQYF
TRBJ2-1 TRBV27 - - TGTGCCAGCCGAAGGCTTCCAGCCGGCAATGAGCAGTTCTTC CASRRLPAGNEQFF
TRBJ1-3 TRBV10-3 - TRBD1 TGTGCCATCAGGGGGACAGGGAGCTCTGGAAACACCATATATTTT CAIRGTGSSGNTIYF
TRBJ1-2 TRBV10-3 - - TGTGCCATCAGTGACAGGGGACTGTCTAACTATGGCTACACCTTC CAISDRGLSNYGYTF
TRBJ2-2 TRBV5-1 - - TGCGCCAGCAGCCCCCCCGAAGATAACACCGGGGAGCTGTTTTTT CASSPPEDNTGELFF
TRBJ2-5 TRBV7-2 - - TGTGCCAGCAGCGCACCGGGGGGCTGGGAGACCCAGTACTTC CASSAPGGWETQYF
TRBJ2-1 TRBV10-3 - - TGTGCCATCACCGCCAGGGGTGAGCAGTTCTTC CAITARGEQFF
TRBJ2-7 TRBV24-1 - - TGTGCCACCGGAGGGAGCTCCTACGAGCAGTACTTC CATGGSSYEQYF
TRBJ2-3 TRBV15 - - TGTGCCACCCGTGGAAACACAGATACGCAGTATTTT CATRGNTDTQYF
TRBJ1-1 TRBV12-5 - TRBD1 TGTGCTAGTGCCCTACAGGGGGGAACTGAAGCTTTCTTT CASALQGGTEAFF
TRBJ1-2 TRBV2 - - TGTGCCAGCAGATTCGGCGAGGGCCCTGGCTACACCTTC CASRFGEGPGYTF
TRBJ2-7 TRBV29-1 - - TGCAGCGTTCAGGCCCCCACGGGCTACGAGCAGTACTTC CSVQAPTGYEQYF
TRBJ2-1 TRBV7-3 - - TGTGCCAGCAGCCCACGAGGTAGTGCGGAAAATGAGCAGTTCTTC CASSPRGSAENEQFF
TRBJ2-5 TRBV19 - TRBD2 TGTGCCAGTGGCGGGGTTAGCGGGGCTCTGGAGACCCAGTACTTC CASGGVSGALETQYF
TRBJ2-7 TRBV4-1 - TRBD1 TGCGCCAGCAGCCTGGGACAGGGCTCCTACGAGCAGTACTTC CASSLGQGSYEQYF
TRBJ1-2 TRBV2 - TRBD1 TGTGCCAGCTCTGGGACAGGGGTGGGCTATGGCTACACCTTC CASSGTGVGYGYTF
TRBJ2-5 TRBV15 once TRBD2 TGTGCCACCAGCAAAGGACTAGCGGGGGTGGGAGAGACCCAGTACTTC CATSKGLAGVGETQYF
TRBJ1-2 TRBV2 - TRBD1 TGTGCCAGCAGTCTCGGACAGGGGGACTATGGCTACACCTTC CASSLGQGDYGYTF
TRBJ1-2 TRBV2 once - TGTGCCAGCAGAGGGGCCCCGGGTCCGGGGGGCTACACCTTC CASRGAPGPGGYTF
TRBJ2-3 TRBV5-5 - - TGTGCCAGCTCGCGGAAGACCGGCACAGATACGCAGTATTTT CASSRKTGTDTQYF